The present T cell receptor (beta chain) was sequenced within a study of shared clonotypes between healthy human individuals. Trimming cost V 4 bases and J 5 bases; bases outside gene matches: 11. Germline assignment: CDR1 MNHEY and CDR2 SVGAGI. The length of the CDR3 is 16 residues. Assay: immunoSEQ multiplex PCR; the TCRdb copy retains only in-frame clones and omits some. The sample has approximately 2.4 million clones, approximately 95% seen once. This receptor was obtained from a man younger than 30 in good health. The rearrangement joins TRBV6-5 to TRBJ1-1, with 9 bases matching TRBD1. The sample taken for sequencing was naive CD4+ T cells sorted from blood. Subset described: CD45RA+ positively selected. CDR3: CASSSYRGLGKTEAFF. The CDR3 DNA reads TGTGCCAGCAGTTCTTACAGGGGGCTGGGAAAAACTGAAGCTTTCTTT.